This section outlines one TCR beta chain sequence together with its context. Profiling relied on immunoSEQ multiplex PCR, and the TCRdb table lists in-frame clones only, not all of them. The sample has some 330,000 clones, 85% to 90% seen once. The sample belongs to a study of Ad26.COV2.S vaccination and SARS-CoV-2 variants. Turning to the study itself: Doses of Ad26.COV2.S were injected into muscle once or twice, 56 days apart.

Treatment here: about 20 received Ad26.COV2.S at low or high dose, single or two shots; 5 received placebo; per-sample allocation not given. After the first vaccine or placebo injection, samples were drawn on day 63. The sample consisted of peripheral blood, taken in a trial of Ad26.COV2.S vaccine versus placebo. The receptor was derived from a person aged 18-65 years who received the Ad26.COV2.S COVID-19 vaccine or a placebo.

The CDR3 loop reads CASSPDRGLGNTIYF. DNA for the CDR3: TGTGCCAGCAGCCCCGACAGGGGGCTTGGAAACACCATATATTTT. This chain uses TRBV11-3 with TRBJ1-3; TRBD1 matches 10 bases. The V and J ends lost 5 bases and 3 bases, in that order; junction bases with no gene match: 4. CDR3 length: 15 residues. Germline CDR1 is SGHNT and CDR2 is YENEEA.